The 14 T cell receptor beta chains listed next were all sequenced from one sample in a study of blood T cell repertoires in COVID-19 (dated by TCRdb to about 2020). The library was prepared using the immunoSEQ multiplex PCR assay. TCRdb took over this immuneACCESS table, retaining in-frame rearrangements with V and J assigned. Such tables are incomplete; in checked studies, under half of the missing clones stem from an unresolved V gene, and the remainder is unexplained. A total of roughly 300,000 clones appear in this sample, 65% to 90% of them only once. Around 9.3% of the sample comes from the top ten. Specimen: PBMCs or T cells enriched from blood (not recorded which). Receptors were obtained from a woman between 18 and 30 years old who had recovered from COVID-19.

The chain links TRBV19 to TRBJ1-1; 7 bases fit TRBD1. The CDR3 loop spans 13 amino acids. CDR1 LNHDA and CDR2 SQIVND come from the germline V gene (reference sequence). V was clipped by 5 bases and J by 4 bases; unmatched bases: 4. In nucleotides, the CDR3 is TGTGCCAGTAGTCAGGGGACAGCCACTGAAGCTTTCTTT. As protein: CASSQGTATEAFF.

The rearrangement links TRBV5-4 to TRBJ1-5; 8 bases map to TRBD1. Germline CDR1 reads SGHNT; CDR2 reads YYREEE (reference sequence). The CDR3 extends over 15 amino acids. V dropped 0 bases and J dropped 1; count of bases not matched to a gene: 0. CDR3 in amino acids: CASSLGTGSNQPQHF. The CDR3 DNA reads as TGTGCCAGCAGCTTGGGGACAGGGAGCAATCAGCCCCAGCATTTT.

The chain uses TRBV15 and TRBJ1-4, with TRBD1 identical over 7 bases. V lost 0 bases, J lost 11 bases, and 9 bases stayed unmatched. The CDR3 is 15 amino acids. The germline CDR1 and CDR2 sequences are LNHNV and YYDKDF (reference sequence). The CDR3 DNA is TGTGCCACCAGCAGAGATAGGCAGGGGGTCGAGAAACTGTTTTTT. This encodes CATSRDRQGVEKLFF. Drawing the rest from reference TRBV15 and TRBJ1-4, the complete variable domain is DAMVIQNPRYQVTQFGKPVTLSCSQTLNHNVMYWYQQKSSQAPKLLFHYYDKDFNNEADTPDNFQSRRPNTSFCFLDIRSPGLGDTAMYLCATSRDRQGVEKLFFGSGTQLSVL.

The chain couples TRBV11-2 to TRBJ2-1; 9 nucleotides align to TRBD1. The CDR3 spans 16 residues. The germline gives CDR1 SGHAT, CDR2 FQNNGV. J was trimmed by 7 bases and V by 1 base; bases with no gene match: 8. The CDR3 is CASSLVLQGAGNEQFF. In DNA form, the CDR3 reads TGTGCCAGCAGCTTAGTCCTACAGGGGGCAGGGAATGAGCAGTTCTTC.

The CDR3 is CAIRKEGGGDNEQFF. CDR3 DNA: TGTGCCATCCGTAAAGAAGGGGGAGGGGACAATGAGCAGTTCTTC. The V and J genes are TRBV10-3 and TRBJ2-1; D is perhaps TRBD2 (7 bases). V was clipped by 8 bases and J by 5 bases, with 19 bases between them. The CDR3 loop spans 15 amino acids. CDR1 is ENHRY and CDR2 is SYGVKD in the germline V gene.

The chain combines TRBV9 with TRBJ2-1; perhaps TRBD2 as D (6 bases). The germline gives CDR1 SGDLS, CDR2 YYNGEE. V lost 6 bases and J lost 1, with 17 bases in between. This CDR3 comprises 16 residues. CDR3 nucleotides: TGTGCCAGCACCCCTCTGGGTAGCGGATCCTACAATGAGCAGTTCTTC. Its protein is CASTPLGSGSYNEQFF.

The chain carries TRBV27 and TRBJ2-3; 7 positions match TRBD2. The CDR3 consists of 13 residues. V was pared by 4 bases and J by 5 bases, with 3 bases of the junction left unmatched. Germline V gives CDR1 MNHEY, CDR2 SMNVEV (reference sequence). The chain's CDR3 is CASSYWGGDTQYF. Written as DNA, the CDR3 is TGTGCCAGCAGTTACTGGGGGGGAGATACGCAGTATTTT.

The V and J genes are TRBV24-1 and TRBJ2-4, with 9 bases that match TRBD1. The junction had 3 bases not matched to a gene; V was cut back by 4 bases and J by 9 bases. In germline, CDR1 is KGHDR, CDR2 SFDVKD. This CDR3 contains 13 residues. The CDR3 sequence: CATSDKTGGIQYF. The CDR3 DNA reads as TGTGCCACCAGTGACAAGACAGGGGGCATTCAGTACTTC.

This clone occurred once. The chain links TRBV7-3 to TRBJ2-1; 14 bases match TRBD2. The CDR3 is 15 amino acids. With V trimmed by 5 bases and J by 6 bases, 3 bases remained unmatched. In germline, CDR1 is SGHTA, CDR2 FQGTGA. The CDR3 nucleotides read TGTGCCAGCAGCCCGGGACTAGCGGGAGTCAATGAGCAGTTCTTC. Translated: CASSPGLAGVNEQFF.

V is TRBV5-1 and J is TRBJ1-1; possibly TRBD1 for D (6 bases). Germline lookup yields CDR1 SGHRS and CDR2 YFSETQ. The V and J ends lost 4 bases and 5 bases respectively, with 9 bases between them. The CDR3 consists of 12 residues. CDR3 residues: CASSPGETEAFF. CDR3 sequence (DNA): TGCGCCAGCAGCCCAGGGGAGACTGAAGCTTTCTTT.

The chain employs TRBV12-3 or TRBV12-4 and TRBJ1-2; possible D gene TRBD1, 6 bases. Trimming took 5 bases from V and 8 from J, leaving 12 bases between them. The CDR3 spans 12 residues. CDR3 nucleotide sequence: TGTGCCAGCAGTAGACAGGAGATGGGCTACACCTTC. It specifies CASSRQEMGYTF.

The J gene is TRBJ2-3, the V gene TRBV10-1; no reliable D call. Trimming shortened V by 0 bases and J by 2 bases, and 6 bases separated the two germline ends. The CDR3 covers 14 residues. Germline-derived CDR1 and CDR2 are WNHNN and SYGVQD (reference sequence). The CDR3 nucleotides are TGCGCCAGCAGTGAGTCAGCATTCACAGATACGCAGTATTTT. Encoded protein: CASSESAFTDTQYF.

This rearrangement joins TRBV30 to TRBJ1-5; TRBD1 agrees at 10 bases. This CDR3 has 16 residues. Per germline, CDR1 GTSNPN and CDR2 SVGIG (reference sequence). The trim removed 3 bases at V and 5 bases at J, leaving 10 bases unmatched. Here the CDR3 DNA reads TGTGCCTGGAGCGCCCCAGGGACAGGGGTTGATCAGCCCCAGCATTTT. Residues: CAWSAPGTGVDQPQHF. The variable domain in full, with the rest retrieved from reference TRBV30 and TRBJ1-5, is SQTIHQWPATLVQPVGSPLSLECTVEGTSNPNLYWYRQAAGRGLQLLFYSVGIGQISSEVPQNLSASRPQDRQFILSSKKLLLSDSGFYLCAWSAPGTGVDQPQHFGDGTRLSIL.

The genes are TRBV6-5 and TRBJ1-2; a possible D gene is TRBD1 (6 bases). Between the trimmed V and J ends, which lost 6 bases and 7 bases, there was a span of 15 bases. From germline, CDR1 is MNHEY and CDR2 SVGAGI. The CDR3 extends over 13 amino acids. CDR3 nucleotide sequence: TGTGCCAGCAGGGACGGTCTAGGGGGTGGCTACACCTTC. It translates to CASRDGLGGGYTF.